This TCR beta chain was identified in a study of T cell repertoires in cytomegalovirus infection. Study-wide context: Epitope selection comprised recently identified HLA-C-restricted CMV epitopes and well-studied HLA-B-restricted CMV epitopes. TCR beta signatures that were public indicated CMV infection and matching HLA type.

One entry per CDR3 protein, called by TCRdb with MiXCR from the reads. Here the sample spans around 430,000 distinct CDR3 sequences, roughly 43% being singletons. As to this clonotype: Its target is unknown.

Findings and caveats of the study: Clonotype analysis showed dominance of the ex vivo response by HLA-C-restricted CMV-specific TCR beta clonotypes.

From germline, CDR1 is SEHNR and CDR2 FQNEAQ (reference sequence). V lost 5 bases and J lost 9, with 13 bases in between. The CDR3 contains 13 residues. The chain joins TRBV7-9 to TRBJ2-2; D could derive from TRBD1 or TRBD2 (6 bases each). The sequences come from cultured PBMCs, collected from culture after CMV antigen stimulation. The clonotype was recovered from a human donor in good health (CMV status not recorded). Some clones in this sample may be carry-over from other donors' samples. The CDR3 coding sequence is TGTGCCAGCAGCCCTCCGGGGGCGCGGGAGCTGTTTTTT. Protein product: CASSPPGARELFF.